Shown below are 16 T cell receptor beta chains from a single sample sequenced in a study of blood T cells in healthy people across ages. PCR was performed a second time for about 7 to 11 cycles using a sample-barcoded 5' primer and a J-beta primer mix. TCRdb redid the calling of the 5' RACE reads with MiXCR, one entry per CDR3 protein. The sample has approximately 760,000 distinct CDR3 sequences; 25% are singletons. These same data were also listed under a study on T cells of mothers and their children.

Sequences were obtained from blood. The source is a boy aged 5-17 years in good health.

The gene calls are TRBV29-1 and TRBJ2-7, with 10 bases fitting TRBD1. Germline CDR1 and CDR2: SQVTM and ANQGSEA. CDR3 length: 12 amino acids. The J segment lost 5 bases and the V segment lost 5 bases, leaving 3 bases of the junction unmatched. As DNA, the CDR3 is TGCAGCGTTTCGACAGGGGGCCACGAGCAGTACTTC. This translates into CSVSTGGHEQYF.

This rearrangement joins TRBV27 to TRBJ1-2; 7 nucleotides line up with TRBD1. Germline values: CDR1 MNHEY, CDR2 SMNVEV (reference sequence). The CDR3 loop spans 16 amino acids. The junction had 12 bases not matched to a gene; V was cut back by 4 bases and J by 4 bases. CDR3 residues: CASSSSTGRGIYGYTF. The CDR3 DNA sequence: TGTGCCAGCAGTTCGTCGACAGGGAGGGGAATCTATGGCTACACCTTC.

The J gene is TRBJ1-4, the V gene TRBV12-3 or TRBV12-4, with a tentative D call TRBD1 (6 bases). Trimming pared 4 bases from V and 3 bases from J, leaving 12 bases between. This CDR3 has 15 amino acids. CDR3 sequence: CASSSGEVANEKLFF. DNA for the CDR3: TGTGCCAGCAGTTCAGGGGAGGTGGCTAATGAAAAACTGTTTTTT.

The V call is TRBV4-2, the J call TRBJ2-5, with a weak D call TRBD2 (5 bases). Trimming stripped 0 bases from V and 7 bases from J, with 18 bases between. The V gene's germline CDR1 is LGHNA and CDR2 YNFKEQ. The CDR3 has 16 residues. The CDR3 nucleotides are TGTGCCAGCAGCCAAGAAGCAGGCTTCATCGAGGGGACCCAGTACTTC. This encodes CASSQEAGFIEGTQYF.

V usage is TRBV29-1 and J usage is TRBJ2-1; D may be TRBD1 (6 bases). This CDR3 has 16 residues. With 1 base removed from V and 0 bases from J, the gap between germline ends came to 13 bases. CDR1 is SQVTM and CDR2 is ANQGSEA in the germline V gene. In DNA, the CDR3 is TGCAGCGTTGAAGTCGTCGGACAGAACTCCTACAATGAGCAGTTCTTC. Translation gives CSVEVVGQNSYNEQFF.

V and J are TRBV4-1 and TRBJ2-7; D possibly corresponds to TRBD2 (6 bases). Trimming stripped 4 bases from V and 4 bases from J, with 17 bases between. CDR1 and CDR2 (germline): MGHRA, YSYEKL. This CDR3 is built from 15 residues. CDR3 DNA sequence: TGCGCCAGCAGCCGAGTCCTAGCGATTGCATACGAGCAGTACTTC. It encodes CASSRVLAIAYEQYF.

Remarks on this clonotype: At one end, the junction sequence differs from germline, possibly due to a read error. The V gene is TRBV7-7, the J gene TRBJ2-3, with D uncertain. CDR1 is SSHAT, CDR2 FNYEAQ, per germline (reference sequence). The CDR3 extends over 13 amino acids. The DNA of the CDR3 is TGTGCTAGCAGCTTAGACATTTCAGATACGCAGTATTTT. Translating it yields CASSLDISDTQYF.

This clonotype has only a few counts. This chain joins TRBV6-1 and TRBJ2-7; D may be TRBD2 (5 bases). Germline V CDR1 and CDR2: MNHNS, SASEGT. The CDR3 contains 13 residues. The V and J ends lost 4 bases and 2 bases respectively, with 9 bases between them. CDR3 DNA: TGTGCCAGCAGTGCACTAGGGACCTACGAGCAGTACTTC. Translated, it gives CASSALGTYEQYF.

This clonotype was counted a single time. The chain links TRBV7-9 to TRBJ2-5, with unresolved D. The CDR3 spans 16 residues. The germline V gene encodes CDR1 SEHNR and CDR2 FQNEAQ (reference sequence). The ends were cut back, 5 bases at V and 1 base at J, with 17 bases in the middle. The CDR3 nucleotides read TGTGCCAGCAGCCCTACTTCTTGGGCAGGCCAAGAGACCCAGTACTTC. Translation: CASSPTSWAGQETQYF.

The V gene is TRBV2, the J gene TRBJ1-6, with 10 nucleotides matching TRBD1. V gave up 2 bases and J gave up 14 bases; unmatched junction bases: 6. The CDR3 spans 14 residues. Germline-derived CDR1 and CDR2 are SNHLY and FYNNEI. CDR3 region: CASSETRTGGSLHF. The CDR3 DNA is TGTGCCAGCAGTGAAACAAGGACAGGGGGTTCCCTCCACTTT. The full variable domain, in which reference TRBV2 and TRBJ1-6 provide the parts outside the CDR3, is EPEVTQTPSHQVTQMGQEVILRCVPISNHLYFYWYRQILGQKVEFLVSFYNNEISEKSEIFDDQFSVERPDGSNFTLKIRSTKLEDSAMYFCASSETRTGGSLHFGNGTRLTVT.

This clonotype occurred a few times. This chain connects TRBV11-2 to TRBJ2-7; no firm D call. The CDR3 extends over 15 amino acids. Germline V gene sequence: CDR1 SGHAT, CDR2 FQNNGV. V was trimmed by 1 base and J by 4 bases, leaving 14 bases between them. The CDR3 is CASSLAEGKIYEQYF. CDR3 in DNA: TGTGCCAGCAGCTTAGCCGAAGGGAAGATATACGAGCAGTACTTC.

This clonotype was seen a handful of times. The V call is TRBV29-1, the J call TRBJ2-5, with D perhaps matching TRBD1 or TRBD2 (5 bases each). Near its end, the DNA agrees better with TRBJ2-1, so the J call may be wrong. The CDR3 has 11 residues. Per the germline V gene, CDR1 is SQVTM and CDR2 is ANQGSEA. CDR3: CSVPEGNEQFF. CDR3 bases: TGCAGCGTCCCTGAGGGGAATGAGCAGTTCTTC.

The sample holds a few counts of this clonotype. The J gene is TRBJ1-6, the V gene TRBV9; D gene uncertain. V was clipped by 3 bases and J by 8 bases, with 15 bases between them. CDR1 and CDR2 (germline): SGDLS, YYNGEE. The length of the CDR3 is 15 residues. The DNA of the CDR3 is TGTGCCAGCAGCGCCGAGGAGGGAAGACATTCACCCCTCCACTTT. This encodes CASSAEEGRHSPLHF.

A few counts support this clonotype. This chain joins TRBV7-8 and TRBJ2-7, with 11 bases identical to TRBD2. The CDR3 covers 17 residues. The germline gives CDR1 SGHVS, CDR2 FQNEAQ. The J segment lost 3 bases and the V segment lost 1 base, leaving 8 bases of the junction unmatched. CDR3 nucleotide sequence: TGTGCCAGCAGCTTAGGCCCCCCACTAGCGGGGGACTACGAGCAGTACTTC. Translation: CASSLGPPLAGDYEQYF. Full variable domain (remainder filled in from reference TRBV7-8 and TRBJ2-7): GAGVSQSPRYKVAKRGQDVALRCDPISGHVSLFWYQQALGQGPEFLTYFQNEAQLDKSGLPSDRFFAERPEGSVSTLKIQRTQQEDSAVYLCASSLGPPLAGDYEQYFGPGTRLTVT.

The table lists this clonotype with a few counts. CDR3 sequence (DNA): TGTGCCAGCAGCTTAGGTCTCGGAGGCTACACCTTC. Its translation is CASSLGLGGYTF. V usage is TRBV7-2 and J usage is TRBJ1-2; D is uncertain. Trimming removed 1 base from V and 8 bases from J, with 8 bases in between. The germline V gene encodes CDR1 SGHTA and CDR2 FQGNSA. This CDR3 spans 12 amino acids.

This clonotype was counted only a few times. CDR3 DNA: TGTGCCATCAGGCAGAACTCCTACGAGCAGTACTTC. Amino acid sequence: CAIRQNSYEQYF. The V and J genes are TRBV10-3 and TRBJ2-7; no reliable D call. CDR1 ENHRY and CDR2 SYGVKD come from the germline V gene. V lost 6 bases to trimming and J lost 0 bases, with 6 bases between them. CDR3 length: 12 amino acids.